This entry lists 21 T cell receptor beta chains sequenced from one sample in a study of blood T cells in healthy people across ages. Using a J-beta primer mix together with a sample-barcoded 5' primer, a second PCR was run for roughly 6 to 12 cycles. TCRdb used MiXCR to reprocess the 5' RACE reads, holding one entry per CDR3 protein. The sample carries around 650,000 distinct CDR3 sequences, about a third recorded once. Sequencing used blood. Receptors originate from a woman older than 75 in good health.

The chain couples TRBV6-2 or TRBV6-3 to TRBJ2-3; D is uncertain. The CDR3 has 15 residues. V was clipped by 1 base and J by 5 bases, with 13 bases between them. The V gene's germline CDR1 is MNHEY and CDR2 SVGEGT. In DNA form, the CDR3 reads TGTGCCAGCAGTTACTTCCTCACCTACGTAGATACGCAGTATTTT. Amino acids: CASSYFLTYVDTQYF.

The chain recombines TRBV20-1 with TRBJ2-1; weak D call: TRBD1 (5 bases). The CDR3 contains 15 residues. Between the trimmed V and J ends, which lost 0 bases and 0 bases, there was a span of 9 bases. Germline-derived CDR1 and CDR2 are DFQATT and SNEGSKA (reference sequence). This chain's CDR3 is CSARDSDSSYNEQFF. For the CDR3, the DNA is TGCAGTGCTAGAGACTCCGACAGCTCCTACAATGAGCAGTTCTTC.

This clonotype was seen only once. A much larger clone lies a single base off, so this may be a read error. The J gene is TRBJ2-1, the V gene TRBV2; the match to TRBD2 covers 14 bases. The length of the CDR3 is 18 residues. V lost 7 bases and J lost 8; bases outside the gene matches: 16. Looked up from germline, CDR1 is SNHLY and CDR2 is FYNNEI. The CDR3 loop is CASKGFGTSGGEGDEQFF. CDR3 coding DNA: TGTGCCAGCAAAGGATTCGGGACTAGCGGGGGAGAGGGGGATGAGCAGTTCTTC.

On this clonotype itself: A much more abundant neighbour one base away suggests this may be a read error. The chain uses TRBV7-9 and TRBJ2-7; D perhaps matches TRBD1 (6 bases). Germline V gene sequence: CDR1 SEHNR, CDR2 FQNEAQ (reference sequence). The CDR3 extends over 16 amino acids. The chain's CDR3 is CACSSSGTPDSYEQYF. The CDR3 bases are TGTGCCTGCAGCTCATCCGGGACACCCGATTCCTACGAGCAGTACTTC.

This clonotype was counted many times. The chain recombines TRBV20-1 with TRBJ2-3, with 7 bases fitting TRBD2. The length of the CDR3 is 13 residues. V lost 6 bases and J lost 4; bases outside the gene matches: 7. The germline CDR1 and CDR2 sequences are DFQATT and SNEGSKA (reference sequence). The CDR3 bases are TGCAGTGCCGGGGGGACGGGGGCAGATACGCAGTATTTT. This translates into CSAGGTGADTQYF.

V gene TRBV20-1 combines with J gene TRBJ2-3; D is uncertain. The ends were cut back, 0 bases at V and 11 bases at J, with 18 bases in the middle. The CDR3 sequence is 14 residues long. The germline V gene has CDR1 DFQATT and CDR2 SNEGSKA (reference sequence). CDR3 loop: CSARDVGSILGQYF. The CDR3 nucleotides are TGCAGTGCTAGAGACGTGGGTAGCATCCTAGGGCAGTATTTT.

The V gene is TRBV6-1, the J gene TRBJ1-2; 7 nucleotides align to TRBD1. There are 13 residues in the CDR3. The V gene end was trimmed by 3 bases and the J gene end by 4 bases; junction bases not matched to a gene: 2. CDR1 is MNHNS and CDR2 is SASEGT in the germline V gene. The CDR3: CASSDDRAYGYTF. In DNA form, the CDR3 reads TGTGCCAGCAGTGACGACAGGGCCTATGGCTACACCTTC.

This clonotype was detected ten times or more. The chain links TRBV20-1 to TRBJ1-1, with unresolved D. There are 12 residues in the CDR3. V lost 6 bases and J 6 bases, leaving 14 bases between the germline ends. Germline-derived CDR1 and CDR2 are DFQATT and SNEGSKA (reference sequence). The CDR3, as DNA: TGCAGTGCCAATCGGGGAAGTGCTGAAGCTTTCTTT. Translation: CSANRGSAEAFF.

This clonotype was detected many times. The chain employs TRBV5-5 and TRBJ1-2; D ambiguous. The CDR3 spans 13 residues. V gave up 4 bases and J gave up 6 bases, with 13 bases separating them. Looked up from germline, CDR1 is SGHKS and CDR2 is YYEKEE (reference sequence). The CDR3 here is CASSLGTVDGYTF. The CDR3, as DNA: TGTGCCAGCAGCCTGGGAACAGTAGATGGCTACACCTTC. The full variable domain, rest sourced from reference TRBV5-5 and TRBJ1-2, is DAGVTQSPTHLIKTRGQQVTLRCSPISGHKSVSWYQQVLGQGPQFIFQYYEKEERGRGNFPDRFSARQFPNYSSELNVNALLLGDSALYLCASSLGTVDGYTFGSGTRLTVV.

The chain has TRBV20-1 and TRBJ2-7; 11 bases match TRBD1. V lost 5 bases, J lost 6 bases, and 6 bases stayed unmatched. Germline V lookup: CDR1 DFQATT, CDR2 SNEGSKA (reference sequence). The CDR3 consists of 13 residues. As DNA, the CDR3 is TGCAGTGCTCCGTCGGACAGGGGGCGCGAGCAGTACTTC. Its translation is CSAPSDRGREQYF.

J is TRBJ1-1 and V is TRBV7-6; D is perhaps TRBD1 (5 bases). Germline V CDR1 and CDR2: SGHVS, FNYEAQ. V was trimmed by 3 bases and J by 0 bases, leaving 11 bases between them. The CDR3 totals 15 residues. The CDR3 DNA sequence: TGTGCCAGCAGCTTTGGGCCGGGGCTGAACACTGAAGCTTTCTTT. Protein: CASSFGPGLNTEAFF.

The J gene is TRBJ1-5, the V gene TRBV20-1, with D hard to call. The germline V gene has CDR1 DFQATT and CDR2 SNEGSKA (reference sequence). Trimming shortened V by 0 bases and J by 7 bases, and 13 bases separated the two germline ends. The CDR3 contains 14 residues. The CDR3 DNA reads TGCAGTGCTAGAGATGGGTCGAGAGGGCAGCCCCAGCATTTT. It encodes CSARDGSRGQPQHF.

This clonotype was observed many times. The chain recombines TRBV27 with TRBJ2-3; 9 bases agree with TRBD2. J gave up 3 bases and V 5 bases, and 9 bases lay outside the gene matches. CDR3 size: 16 residues. Germline V gene lookup returns CDR1 MNHEY and CDR2 SMNVEV (reference sequence). The CDR3 DNA reads TGTGCCAGCAGTCAAATCGCGGGGGGGCCTACAGATACGCAGTATTTT. Its protein product is CASSQIAGGPTDTQYF.

The chain uses TRBV7-9 and TRBJ2-7; D is possibly TRBD2 (7 bases). Germline CDR1 reads SEHNR; CDR2 reads FQNEAQ (reference sequence). V dropped 5 bases and J dropped 6 bases, with 14 bases sitting between them. The CDR3 contains 13 residues. The CDR3: CASSLGGRVEQYF. The CDR3, as DNA: TGTGCCAGCAGCCTGGGGGGGCGGGTCGAGCAGTACTTC.

This clonotype was detected only a few times. A read error may be the cause here, since a much bigger clone is one base away. J is TRBJ2-1 and V is TRBV7-8; 8 bases are shared with TRBD2. This CDR3 comprises 15 residues. Germline-derived CDR1 and CDR2 are SGHVS and FQNEAQ. V lost 6 bases, J lost 10 bases, and 14 bases stayed unmatched. DNA of the CDR3: TGTGCCAGCAGACAAGGGGGGACTAGTACCTACGAGCAGTTCTTC. It yields the protein CASRQGGTSTYEQFF.

As regards this clonotype: This may be a read error, as it is one base from a much larger clone. The chain couples TRBV20-1 to TRBJ2-7; TRBD2 might be the D (6 bases). The J call may be mistaken, given a closer DNA end match to TRBJ2-5. CDR1 DFQATT and CDR2 SNEGSKA come from the germline V gene (reference sequence). This CDR3 has 13 amino acids. CDR3 region: CSVSAGHRETQYF. In nucleotides, the CDR3 is TGCAGTGTTAGCGCGGGGCACCGCGAGACCCAGTACTTC.

This clonotype was counted a few times. The CDR3 here is CASSTQLQGLNEKLFF. As DNA, the CDR3 is TGTGCCAGCAGTACCCAACTACAGGGGCTGAATGAAAAACTGTTTTTT. V is TRBV6-6 and J is TRBJ1-4, with 7 bases that match TRBD1. This CDR3 is built from 16 residues. Germline-derived CDR1 and CDR2 are MNHNY and SVGAGI (reference sequence). Trimming took 5 bases from V and 5 from J; bases not matched to a gene: 11.

At least ten counts were recorded for this clonotype. The chain recombines TRBV30 with TRBJ2-7; possibly TRBD2 for D (5 bases). The V and J ends lost 0 bases and 1 base respectively, with 10 bases between them. CDR3 length: 14 residues. CDR1 is GTSNPN and CDR2 is SVGIG in the germline V gene (reference sequence). Here the CDR3 DNA reads TGTGCCTGGAGTGTCATGAGGGATTCCTACGAGCAGTACTTC. It translates to CAWSVMRDSYEQYF. The whole variable domain, remainder taken from reference TRBV30 and TRBJ2-7, is SQTIHQWPATLVQPVGSPLSLECTVEGTSNPNLYWYRQAAGRGLQLLFYSVGIGQISSEVPQNLSASRPQDRQFILSSKKLLLSDSGFYLCAWSVMRDSYEQYFGPGTRLTVT.

The sample holds many counts of this clonotype. This rearrangement joins TRBV18 to TRBJ2-3; possibly TRBD1 for D (6 bases). The CDR3 has 17 amino acids. V was pared by 5 bases and J by 1 base, with 19 bases between. Germline lookup yields CDR1 KGHSH and CDR2 LQKENI. CDR3 loop: CASSSRRGGSGTDTQYF. CDR3 bases: TGTGCCAGCTCATCCAGGCGAGGGGGATCTGGCACAGATACGCAGTATTTT.

In its sample, this clonotype was seen many times. This sequence joins TRBV6-1 and TRBJ2-1; 9 nucleotides align to TRBD1. The CDR3 loop spans 15 amino acids. Germline trimming cut 4 bases from V and 3 bases from J; bases unmatched to any gene: 4. CDR1 is MNHNS and CDR2 is SASEGT in the germline V gene. The CDR3: CASSGDRAFYNEQFF. For the CDR3, the DNA is TGTGCCAGCAGTGGGGACAGGGCGTTCTACAATGAGCAGTTCTTC.

In DNA, the CDR3 is TGTGCCATCAGTGAGTCGCTGGGAGATGGTAATCAGCCCCAGCATTTT. Residues: CAISESLGDGNQPQHF. The chain links TRBV10-3 to TRBJ1-5; D gene uncertain. The V end lost 0 bases, the J end lost 4 bases, and 13 bases lay between the germline ends. The CDR3 runs 16 residues. Germline CDR1 and CDR2: ENHRY and SYGVKD.